The next 26 T cell receptor beta chains were all read from a single sample in a study of blood T cell repertoires in COVID-19. Clones were read by immunoSEQ multiplex PCR, and TCRdb kept only the in-frame ones, dropping some. The table records over 150,000 clones, around 83% of them present only once. Sequencing was done on a sample of PBMCs or T cells enriched from blood (not recorded which). The receptors originated from a man aged 35 to 55 who had recovered from COVID-19.

The CDR3 sequence is CSASRTGGSYEQYF. The CDR3 nucleotides are TGCAGTGCTAGTCGAACAGGGGGAAGCTACGAGCAGTACTTC. The J gene is TRBJ2-7, the V gene TRBV20-1; TRBD1 matches at 8 bases. CDR1 DFQATT and CDR2 SNEGSKA come from the germline V gene (reference sequence). The CDR3 consists of 14 residues. The V segment lost 3 bases and the J segment 3 bases; nucleotides outside the gene matches: 7.

As concerns this clone: A read error likely explains this, since a far larger clone differs by one base. V is TRBV7-9 and J is TRBJ2-3; 12 bases align to TRBD2. With 5 bases clipped from V and 0 bases from J, the junction kept 0 bases outside the gene matches. Germline CDR1 is SEHNR and CDR2 is FQNEAQ (reference sequence). The CDR3 runs 15 residues. The CDR3: CASSGTSGSTDTQYF. CDR3 nucleotide sequence: TGTGCCAGCAGCGGGACTAGCGGGAGCACAGATACGCAGTATTTT.

CDR3 DNA sequence: TGCGCCAGCAGCTCGCAGGGACAGTACAATGAGCAGTTCTTC. Its protein product is CASSSQGQYNEQFF. The chain uses TRBV5-1 and TRBJ2-1, with TRBD1 matching 7 bases. The CDR3 runs 14 residues. The germline gives CDR1 SGHRS, CDR2 YFSETQ. The trim removed 3 bases at V and 4 bases at J, leaving 4 bases unmatched.

The chain uses TRBV7-9 and TRBJ1-5; D is uncertain. This CDR3 contains 15 residues. With 3 bases removed from V and 0 bases from J, the gap between germline ends came to 9 bases. The V gene's germline CDR1 is SEHNR and CDR2 FQNEAQ (reference sequence). The CDR3 sequence is CASSLSGDSNQPQHF. The CDR3 DNA is TGTGCCAGCAGCTTGTCCGGGGATAGCAATCAGCCCCAGCATTTT. Full variable domain (remainder filled in from reference TRBV7-9 and TRBJ1-5): DTGVSQNPRHKITKRGQNVTFRCDPISEHNRLYWYRQTLGQGPEFLTYFQNEAQLEKSRLLSDRFSAERPKGSFSTLEIQRTEQGDSAMYLCASSLSGDSNQPQHFGDGTRLSIL.

The chain has TRBV27 and TRBJ1-1; D gene unclear. The ends were cut back, 7 bases at V and 0 bases at J, with 12 bases in the middle. The CDR3 runs 14 residues. Germline CDR1 reads MNHEY; CDR2 reads SMNVEV (reference sequence). CDR3 DNA sequence: TGTGCCAGCAACCCCGCGGGAATGAACACTGAAGCTTTCTTT. Translated: CASNPAGMNTEAFF.

This clone was counted once. J is TRBJ1-2 and V is TRBV19; D gene uncertain. The CDR3 is 12 amino acids. CDR1 LNHDA and CDR2 SQIVND come from the germline V gene (reference sequence). The V and J ends lost 3 bases and 3 bases respectively, with 5 bases between them. The CDR3 DNA is TGTGCCAGTAGTATCCGAGACTATGGCTACACCTTC. Amino acid sequence: CASSIRDYGYTF.

The chain carries TRBV18 and TRBJ2-7; the match to TRBD2 covers 13 bases. V gave up 3 bases and J gave up 7 bases; unmatched junction bases: 12. From germline, CDR1 is KGHSH and CDR2 LQKENI. This CDR3 is 17 amino acids long. In DNA, the CDR3 is TGTGCCAGCTCACCTCGAGGGACTAGCGGGGCTGGAGGGGAGCAGTACTTC. It is translated as CASSPRGTSGAGGEQYF. Full variable domain (outside the CDR3, taken from reference TRBV18 and TRBJ2-7): NAGVMQNPRHLVRRRGQEARLRCSPMKGHSHVYWYRQLPEEGLKFMVYLQKENIIDESGMPKERFSAEFPKEGPSILRIQQVVRGDSAAYFCASSPRGTSGAGGEQYFGPGTRLTVT.

The genes are TRBV3-1 (or the pseudogene TRBV3-2) and TRBJ1-1, with 7 nucleotides matching TRBD1. This CDR3 region has 15 residues. With 6 bases clipped from V and 0 bases from J, the junction kept 7 bases outside the gene matches. The germline V gene encodes CDR1 LGHDT and CDR2 YNNKEL (reference sequence). CDR3 bases: TGTGCCAGCAGACCAGGGGGGAGTATGAACACTGAAGCTTTCTTT. This translates into CASRPGGSMNTEAFF.

The gene calls are TRBV9 and TRBJ2-4; a possible D gene is TRBD1 (5 bases). Per the germline V gene, CDR1 is SGDLS and CDR2 is YYNGEE. This CDR3 comprises 16 residues. V was clipped by 0 bases and J by 8 bases, with 18 bases between them. Here the CDR3 reads CASSVDDRWGSDIQYF. CDR3 sequence (DNA): TGTGCCAGCAGCGTAGATGACAGATGGGGTAGTGACATTCAGTACTTC.

The genes are TRBV15 and TRBJ1-2; D unresolved. The germline V and J ends were trimmed by 0 bases and 4 bases, with 18 bases remaining between them. CDR1 is LNHNV, CDR2 YYDKDF, per germline (reference sequence). This CDR3 is 17 amino acids long. The CDR3 bases are TGTGCCACCAGCAGAGACCCGGTCGGGGTTGAAGGCTATGGCTACACCTTC. Protein product: CATSRDPVGVEGYGYTF.

The rearrangement joins TRBV5-5 to TRBJ1-4; D might be TRBD1 (5 bases). Germline CDR1 reads SGHKS; CDR2 reads YYEKEE (reference sequence). The CDR3 has 15 residues. V was cut by 0 bases and J by 7 bases, with 13 bases left in between. The CDR3 DNA is TGTGCCAGCAGCTTGGTCGACAGAGGCATTGAAAAACTGTTTTTT. Its translation: CASSLVDRGIEKLFF.

This chain links TRBV7-3 with TRBJ2-5, with TRBD2 as a possible D gene (6 bases). Germline CDR1 reads SGHTA; CDR2 reads FQGTGA. V was trimmed by 3 bases and J by 3 bases, leaving 11 bases between them. CDR3 length equals 14 residues. CDR3 sequence (DNA): TGTGCCAGCAGCTTTCCGTTAGCGGAAGAGACCCAGTACTTC. The encoded protein is CASSFPLAEETQYF.

This chain joins TRBV9 and TRBJ1-2; 7 bases match TRBD1. The CDR3 covers 14 residues. J lost 6 bases, V lost 3 bases, and 8 bases had no gene match. The germline CDR1 and CDR2 sequences are SGDLS and YYNGEE. The CDR3 here is CASSASPGTDGYTF. CDR3 DNA sequence: TGTGCCAGCAGCGCCTCTCCCGGGACAGATGGCTACACCTTC.

The V gene is TRBV6-5, the J gene TRBJ1-2, with TRBD1 matching over 8 bases. CDR1 is MNHEY, CDR2 SVGAGI, per germline. The V gene end was trimmed by 5 bases and the J gene end by 5 bases; junction bases not matched to a gene: 7. The CDR3 runs 14 residues. CDR3 DNA: TGTGCCAGCAGTACCGGACAGGGTCAATATGGCTACACCTTC. This translates into CASSTGQGQYGYTF.

The chain carries TRBV5-5 and TRBJ1-4; D remains ambiguous. CDR1 SGHKS and CDR2 YYEKEE come from the germline V gene (reference sequence). This CDR3 has 12 amino acids. Trimming took off 0 bases at V and 6 bases at J, with 3 bases between the two ends. CDR3 amino acids: CASSLADEKLFF. The CDR3 bases are TGTGCCAGCAGCTTGGCGGATGAAAAACTGTTTTTT.

V usage is TRBV11-1 and J usage is TRBJ2-1; 7 bases align to TRBD2. V shed 1 base and J 7 bases; nucleotides not matched to a gene: 7. CDR1 and CDR2 (germline): SGHAT, FQDESV (reference sequence). The CDR3 covers 15 residues. The CDR3 protein is CASSLGAGEVNEQFF. The CDR3 DNA reads as TGTGCCAGCAGCTTAGGGGCGGGGGAGGTGAATGAGCAGTTCTTC. The full variable domain, its missing parts supplied by reference TRBV11-1 and TRBJ2-1, is EAEVAQSPRYKITEKSQAVAFWCDPISGHATLYWYRQILGQGPELLVQFQDESVVDDSQLPKDRFSAERLKGVDSTLKIQPAELGDSAMYLCASSLGAGEVNEQFFGPGTRLTVL.

This clone was counted once. This sequence joins TRBV7-2 and TRBJ2-3; the match to TRBD2 covers 10 bases. The CDR3 extends over 18 amino acids. Trimming cost V 5 bases and J 5 bases; bases outside gene matches: 16. Germline-derived CDR1 and CDR2 are SGHTA and FQGNSA. CDR3 DNA sequence: TGTGCCAGCAGCCAAAGGCTCGCTCTAGCGGGGGCCCAAGATACGCAGTATTTT. As protein: CASSQRLALAGAQDTQYF.

This chain links TRBV6-5 with TRBJ1-1, with D possibly being TRBD1 (5 bases). CDR3 length: 14 amino acids. V was trimmed by 8 bases and J by 3 bases, leaving 16 bases between them. Germline CDR1 MNHEY, CDR2 SVGAGI. The CDR3 sequence is CASALFPGDTEAFF. As DNA, the CDR3 is TGTGCCAGCGCCCTCTTTCCGGGGGACACTGAAGCTTTCTTT.

This sequence joins TRBV27 and TRBJ1-1; maybe TRBD1 (5 bases). V was trimmed by 7 bases and J by 8 bases, leaving 11 bases between them. The CDR3 covers 11 residues. CDR1 and CDR2 (germline): MNHEY, SMNVEV (reference sequence). The DNA for the CDR3 is TGTGCCAGCAAACAGGCCCAAGAAGCTTTCTTT. Amino acid sequence: CASKQAQEAFF.

V usage is TRBV6-1 and J usage is TRBJ2-3; 8 bases fit TRBD1. The CDR3 extends over 15 amino acids. Per the germline V gene, CDR1 is MNHNS and CDR2 is SASEGT. J lost 6 bases, V lost 1 base, and 6 bases had no gene match. For the CDR3, the DNA is TGTGCCAGCAGTGAAGGCTTTCAGGGGGCGGATACGCAGTATTTT. Translation: CASSEGFQGADTQYF.

This clone was observed a few times. This rearrangement joins TRBV9 to TRBJ1-2; no firm D call. Per germline, CDR1 SGDLS and CDR2 YYNGEE. The CDR3 contains 12 residues. Trimming shortened V by 4 bases and J by 7 bases, and 11 bases separated the two germline ends. CDR3 protein: CASSLDGLGYTF. The CDR3, as DNA: TGTGCCAGCAGCCTTGATGGGCTTGGCTACACCTTC.

V and J are TRBV5-1 and TRBJ2-7; a possible D gene is TRBD2 (6 bases). V lost 4 bases, J lost 5 bases, and 19 bases lay in between. Per the germline V gene, CDR1 is SGHRS and CDR2 is YFSETQ. This CDR3 is 15 amino acids long. This CDR3 reads CASSLRTGGGDEQYF. The DNA for the CDR3 is TGCGCCAGCAGCCTTCGGACCGGGGGTGGGGACGAGCAGTACTTC.

The chain combines TRBV5-1 with TRBJ1-2; 12 bases align to TRBD1. Germline trimming cut 8 bases from V and 4 bases from J; bases unmatched to any gene: 9. Germline V gene lookup returns CDR1 SGHRS and CDR2 YFSETQ. The CDR3 spans 15 residues. The CDR3 protein is CASSGTGGIVYGYTF. The CDR3 nucleotides read TGCGCCAGTTCCGGGACAGGGGGCATAGTCTATGGCTACACCTTC. Filled out from reference TRBV5-1 and TRBJ1-2, the complete variable domain reads KAGVTQTPRYLIKTRGQQVTLSCSPISGHRSVSWYQQTPGQGLQFLFEYFSETQRNKGNFPGRFSGRQFSNSRSEMNVSTLELGDSALYLCASSGTGGIVYGYTFGSGTRLTVV.

The chain uses TRBV29-1 and TRBJ2-1; TRBD1 matches 9 bases. V dropped 5 bases and J dropped 8; count of bases not matched to a gene: 13. The CDR3 totals 15 residues. Germline CDR1 is SQVTM and CDR2 is ANQGSEA. CDR3 residues: CSVPTDRGTHHEQFF. The CDR3 DNA is TGCAGCGTTCCGACTGACAGGGGGACACACCATGAGCAGTTCTTC.

The chain has TRBV28 and TRBJ1-2; 10 bases line up with TRBD1. Germline V gene lookup returns CDR1 MDHEN and CDR2 SYDVKM. J gave up 8 bases and V 5 bases, and 5 bases lay outside the gene matches. This CDR3 contains 13 residues. CDR3 coding DNA: TGTGCCAGCAGTCTCGGACAGGGGGGAGGCTACACCTTC. Translating it yields CASSLGQGGGYTF.

This clone was counted a few times. Other DNA sequences in this specimen translate into the identical CDR3. The chain uses TRBV6-5 and TRBJ1-6, with 7 bases fitting TRBD1. The CDR3 loop spans 14 amino acids. Losses at the gene ends were 2 bases for V and 7 bases for J; bases not matched to a gene: 2. In germline, CDR1 is MNHEY, CDR2 SVGAGI. In nucleotides, the CDR3 is TGTGCCAGCAGTTACGACAGGGAAAATTCACCCCTCCACTTT. Its protein is CASSYDRENSPLHF.